This T cell receptor beta chain was obtained from a study of cytomegalovirus exposure and HLA in healthy donors. The germline V gene has CDR1 SGHVS and CDR2 FNYEAQ. Trimming took off 3 bases at V and 1 base at J, with 10 bases between the two ends. This CDR3 comprises 15 residues. Vbeta (60) and Jbeta (13) primers were used in the PCR. TCRdb's copy holds only in-frame clones and misses some; the assay was immunoSEQ multiplex PCR. Of 200,000 to 300,000 clones in the sample, 78% were seen once. The chain recombines TRBV7-6 with TRBJ2-1; tentatively, D is TRBD2 (6 bases). The sample comprised PBMCs. The receptor comes from a boy aged 5-17 years in good health and CMV-seronegative. CDR3: CASSFRGGSYNEQFF. The CDR3 coding sequence is TGTGCCAGCAGCTTCCGCGGAGGGTCCTACAATGAGCAGTTCTTC.